Shown below are 10 T cell receptor beta chains from a single sample sequenced in a study of T cell repertoires and HLA-DP antigens. These receptors have no known antigen. Assay: immunoSEQ multiplex PCR; the TCRdb copy retains only in-frame clones and omits some. This table has about 110,000 clones, 80% to 95% appearing once. Specimen: CD4+ T cells from PBMCs. The source of these receptors is a woman younger than 35 in good health and CMV-seronegative.

The chain has TRBV11-2 and TRBJ2-6, with unresolved D. Germline V gene data show CDR1 as SGHAT and CDR2 as FQNNGV. The CDR3 runs 17 residues. Trimming removed 3 bases from V and 0 bases from J, with 12 bases in between. Here the CDR3 DNA reads TGTGCCAGCAGCTTTATCCGGATCAACTCTGGGGCCAACGTCCTGACTTTC. Encoded protein: CASSFIRINSGANVLTF.

The count of this clone is one. The V call is TRBV29-1, the J call TRBJ2-7, with TRBD2 identical over 14 bases. The CDR3 extends over 15 amino acids. Trimming removed 6 bases from V and 4 bases from J; junction bases left unmatched: 8. Germline V gene data show CDR1 as SQVTM and CDR2 as ANQGSEA. CDR3 amino acids: CSVSRLAGGPYEQYF. The CDR3 DNA reads TGCAGCGTCTCCCGACTAGCGGGAGGGCCTTACGAGCAGTACTTC.

The chain uses TRBV2 and TRBJ1-2; weak D call: TRBD1 (5 bases). The CDR3 length is 13 residues. The germline V gene has CDR1 SNHLY and CDR2 FYNNEI. The germline V and J ends were trimmed by 6 bases and 5 bases, with 13 bases remaining between them. The CDR3 spells CASSGGSVYGYTF. The CDR3 bases are TGTGCCAGCAGCGGGGGGTCAGTGTATGGCTACACCTTC.

This clone turned up a few times. The chain joins TRBV28 to TRBJ2-2; maybe TRBD1 (6 bases). V dropped 8 bases and J dropped 7 bases, with 17 bases sitting between them. This CDR3 is 14 amino acids long. The germline V gene encodes CDR1 MDHEN and CDR2 SYDVKM. The CDR3 sequence: CASLPAGAGGELFF. As DNA, the CDR3 is TGTGCCAGCCTCCCCGCAGGGGCGGGCGGGGAGCTGTTTTTT.

The chain couples TRBV5-4 to TRBJ2-3; 14 nucleotides align to TRBD2. Per germline, CDR1 SGHNT and CDR2 YYREEE (reference sequence). With 4 bases clipped from V and 3 bases from J, the junction kept 4 bases outside the gene matches. This CDR3 region has 16 residues. The CDR3: CASSPGTSGGTDTQYF. CDR3 sequence (DNA): TGTGCCAGCAGCCCAGGGACTAGCGGGGGAACAGATACGCAGTATTTT.

The V and J genes are TRBV7-9 and TRBJ2-5; D might be TRBD1 (5 bases). V was trimmed by 2 bases and J by 4 bases, leaving 17 bases between them. The germline V gene encodes CDR1 SEHNR and CDR2 FQNEAQ (reference sequence). This CDR3 region has 16 residues. CDR3 in DNA: TGTGCCAGCAGCTTACGCCTGGACACATGGGGAGAGACCCAGTACTTC. Translating it yields CASSLRLDTWGETQYF.

The V call is TRBV28, the J call TRBJ1-5, with D perhaps matching TRBD1 (5 bases). V was clipped by 3 bases and J by 2 bases, with 17 bases between them. The length of the CDR3 is 17 residues. The germline V gene has CDR1 MDHEN and CDR2 SYDVKM. The CDR3 sequence is CASSFFIRGGGNQPQHF. CDR3 coding DNA: TGTGCCAGCAGTTTTTTTATTAGGGGAGGGGGCAATCAGCCCCAGCATTTT.

The V and J genes are TRBV7-2 and TRBJ2-7; 12 bases agree with TRBD1. The V gene end was trimmed by 8 bases and the J gene end by 6 bases; junction bases not matched to a gene: 8. This CDR3 spans 14 amino acids. The germline V gene encodes CDR1 SGHTA and CDR2 FQGNSA. CDR3 in DNA: TGTGCCAGCGGGGACAGGGGGCCTCTGAGCGAGCAGTACGTC. It yields the protein CASGDRGPLSEQYV.

The genes are TRBV28 and TRBJ2-1; D may be TRBD1 (5 bases). Trimming stripped 6 bases from V and 6 bases from J, with 12 bases between. The germline V gene has CDR1 MDHEN and CDR2 SYDVKM. The CDR3 covers 13 residues. DNA of the CDR3: TGTGCCAGCAGGCCGCAGGGCTCCAATGAGCAGTTCTTC. This translates into CASRPQGSNEQFF.

The chain couples TRBV9 to TRBJ2-7; D is uncertain. The V and J ends lost 3 bases and 0 bases respectively, with 13 bases between them. Germline values: CDR1 SGDLS, CDR2 YYNGEE. The CDR3 loop spans 15 amino acids. The CDR3, as DNA: TGTGCCAGCAGCGAGTTGGGATCTAGCTCCTACGAGCAGTACTTC. Encoded protein: CASSELGSSSYEQYF.